Listed below are T cell receptor beta chains from one sample, sequenced in a study of T-cell reconstitution after alpha-beta-depleted transplantation in children. TCRdb reanalysed the PCR reads using MiXCR and keeps one entry per CDR3 protein. The table shows around 78,000 distinct CDR3 sequences, with 5.5% to 7.5% occurring only once. This material consisted of PBMCs from the stem cell graft donor, taken from the stem cell graft. The receptors originated from a human donor who donated a stem cell graft to a child with acute lymphoblastic leukemia. CDR3s include the opening cysteine and the closing phenylalanine or tryptophan. A D gene is named only where the DNA matches it firmly.

J | D | V | CDR3
TRBJ2-7 | . | TRBV28 | CASSIYYEQYF
TRBJ2-2 | . | TRBV6-4 | CASSDSRKGGVTGELFF
TRBJ2-1 | TRBD2 | TRBV24-1 | CATSDPPETSGSYNEQFF
TRBJ2-1 | . | TRBV18 | CASSPPTGVPEQFF
TRBJ2-3 | . | TRBV9 | CASSVEGGQGTDTQYF
TRBJ2-7 | . | TRBV11-2 | CASSSTWVSYEQYF
TRBJ2-5 | . | TRBV27 | CASSLTSFGKETQYF
TRBJ2-1 | TRBD2 | TRBV7-3 | CASSPRGLANLYNEQFF
TRBJ2-2 | . | TRBV7-2 | CASRLTALGGELFF
TRBJ2-3 | . | TRBV7-9 | CASSSTDSQNTDTQYF
TRBJ2-7 | . | TRBV28 | CASGIGGPCEQYF
TRBJ1-5 | TRBD1 | TRBV19 | CASSARQGPRTNQPQHF
TRBJ2-7 | . | TRBV6-5 | CASRVTQYYEQYF
TRBJ1-2 | . | TRBV29-1 | CSVRGQLDYGYTF
TRBJ1-2 | TRBD1 | TRBV2 | CASSAGQGARGYTF
TRBJ2-3 | . | TRBV5-6 | CASSFVDSQATDTQYF
TRBJ1-1 | . | TRBV7-3 | CASSLTGEVNTEAFF
TRBJ2-1 | . | TRBV28 | CASSLGAAGGTYNEQFF
TRBJ2-5 | . | TRBV5-1 | CASSPQAFQETQYF
TRBJ2-4 | . | TRBV29-1 | CSVEGPKNIQYF
TRBJ1-1 | TRBD1 | TRBV11-1 | CASSFRAGGPEAFF
TRBJ1-1 | . | TRBV18 | CAGTTRDTANTEAFF
TRBJ2-3 | . | TRBV5-1 | CASSLVPSEGTDTQYF
TRBJ2-1 | . | TRBV7-9 | CASTSGTRATNEQFF
TRBJ2-7 | . | TRBV7-9 | CASSLSGEFSYEQYF
TRBJ2-7 | TRBD1 | TRBV29-1 | CSVDGDSPYEQYF
TRBJ2-5 | TRBD1 | TRBV4-1 | CASRGQGPQETQYF
TRBJ1-1 | . | TRBV29-1 | CSVDAGAGTEAFF
TRBJ2-2 | TRBD2 | TRBV13 | CASSPGLAPGELFF
TRBJ2-7 | . | TRBV5-1 | CASRPDSYEQYF
TRBJ1-5 | TRBD1 | TRBV15 | CATSRDRGFVQPQHF
TRBJ2-3 | . | TRBV20-1 | CSARGVVPDTQYF
TRBJ1-2 | . | TRBV19 | CASSQTSSNYGYTF
TRBJ2-7 | . | TRBV20-1 | CSAREGRLEQYF
TRBJ2-1 | TRBD2 | TRBV12-3/TRBV12-4 | CASSPSRLAGNNEQFF
TRBJ1-1 | . | TRBV9 | CASSEQGIRNTEAFF
TRBJ1-2 | . | TRBV12-3/TRBV12-4 | CASSLGGAGGYTF
TRBJ1-1 | . | TRBV7-9 | CASSLGQMNTEAFF
TRBJ2-2 | . | TRBV7-2 | CASSLVHFGGRGSGELFF
TRBJ2-7 | TRBD2 | TRBV20-1 | CSANLAGVPYEQYF
TRBJ2-7 | . | TRBV20-1 | CSARDSPVGGPSYEQYF
TRBJ2-2 | . | TRBV7-9 | CASSFASSGIIGELFF
TRBJ2-7 | . | TRBV20-1 | CSARDSGGARPEQYF
TRBJ2-3 | TRBD2 | TRBV7-2 | CASSSGGGFGTSGVTDTQYF
TRBJ2-4 | . | TRBV7-2 | CASSEGGSKNIQYF
TRBJ2-2 | . | TRBV28 | CASSSDFTGELFF
TRBJ1-1 | . | TRBV4-2 | CASSQELGLPNTEAFF
TRBJ2-7 | . | TRBV5-1 | CASSSQGKSEGEQYF
TRBJ2-2 | . | TRBV6-2/TRBV6-3 | CASRKTLGTGELFF